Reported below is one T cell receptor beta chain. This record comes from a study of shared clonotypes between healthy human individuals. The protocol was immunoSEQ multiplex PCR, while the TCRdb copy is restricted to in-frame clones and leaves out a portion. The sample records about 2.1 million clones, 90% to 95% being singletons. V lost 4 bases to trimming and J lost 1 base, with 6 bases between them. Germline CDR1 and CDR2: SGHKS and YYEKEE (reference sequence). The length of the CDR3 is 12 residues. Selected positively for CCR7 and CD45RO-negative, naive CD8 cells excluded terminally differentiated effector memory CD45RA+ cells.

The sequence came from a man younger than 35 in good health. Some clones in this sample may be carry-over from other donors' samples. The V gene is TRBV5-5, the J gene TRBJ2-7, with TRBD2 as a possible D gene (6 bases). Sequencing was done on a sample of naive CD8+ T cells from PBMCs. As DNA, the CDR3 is TGTGCCAGCAGCGCGGGGTCCTACGAGCAGTACTTC. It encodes CASSAGSYEQYF.